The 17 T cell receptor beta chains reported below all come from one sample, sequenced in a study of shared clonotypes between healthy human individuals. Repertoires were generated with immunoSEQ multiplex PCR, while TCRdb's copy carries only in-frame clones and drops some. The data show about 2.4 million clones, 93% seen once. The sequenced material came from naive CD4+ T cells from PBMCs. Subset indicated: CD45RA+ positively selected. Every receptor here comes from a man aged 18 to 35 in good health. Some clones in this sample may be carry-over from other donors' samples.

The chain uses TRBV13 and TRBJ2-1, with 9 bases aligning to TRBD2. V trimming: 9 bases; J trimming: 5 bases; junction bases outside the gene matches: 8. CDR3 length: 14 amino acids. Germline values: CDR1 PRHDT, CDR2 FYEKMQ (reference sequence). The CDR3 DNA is TGTGCCAGTAAAAGGACTAGCGAACACAATGAGCAGTTCTTC. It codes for CASKRTSEHNEQFF.

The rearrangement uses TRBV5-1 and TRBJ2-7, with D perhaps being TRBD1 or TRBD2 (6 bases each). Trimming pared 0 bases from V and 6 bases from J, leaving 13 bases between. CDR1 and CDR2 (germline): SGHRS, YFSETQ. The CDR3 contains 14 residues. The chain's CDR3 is CASSLDRDSGEQYF. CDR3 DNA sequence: TGCGCCAGCAGCTTGGACAGGGACTCCGGCGAGCAGTACTTC.

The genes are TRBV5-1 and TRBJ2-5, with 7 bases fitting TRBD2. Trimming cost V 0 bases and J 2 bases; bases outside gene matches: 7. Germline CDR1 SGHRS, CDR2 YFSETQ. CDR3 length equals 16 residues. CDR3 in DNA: TGCGCCAGCAGCTTGGATCTAGCGGACTTACAAGAGACCCAGTACTTC. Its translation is CASSLDLADLQETQYF. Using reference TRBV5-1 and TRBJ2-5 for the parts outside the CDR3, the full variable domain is KAGVTQTPRYLIKTRGQQVTLSCSPISGHRSVSWYQQTPGQGLQFLFEYFSETQRNKGNFPGRFSGRQFSNSRSEMNVSTLELGDSALYLCASSLDLADLQETQYFGPGTRLLVL.

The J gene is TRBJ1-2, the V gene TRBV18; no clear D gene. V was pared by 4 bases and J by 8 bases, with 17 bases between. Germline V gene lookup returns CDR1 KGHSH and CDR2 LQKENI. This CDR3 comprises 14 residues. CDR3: CASSRELPPGGYTF. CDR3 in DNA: TGTGCCAGCTCACGGGAACTACCCCCCGGCGGCTACACCTTC.

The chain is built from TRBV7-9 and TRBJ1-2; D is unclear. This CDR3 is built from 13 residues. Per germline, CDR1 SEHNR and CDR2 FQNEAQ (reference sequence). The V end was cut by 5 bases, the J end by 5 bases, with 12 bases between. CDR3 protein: CASSLRREYGYTF. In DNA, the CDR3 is TGTGCCAGCAGCCTGCGTCGGGAATATGGCTACACCTTC. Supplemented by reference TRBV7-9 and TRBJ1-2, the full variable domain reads DTGVSQNPRHKITKRGQNVTFRCDPISEHNRLYWYRQTLGQGPEFLTYFQNEAQLEKSRLLSDRFSAERPKGSFSTLEIQRTEQGDSAMYLCASSLRREYGYTFGSGTRLTVV.

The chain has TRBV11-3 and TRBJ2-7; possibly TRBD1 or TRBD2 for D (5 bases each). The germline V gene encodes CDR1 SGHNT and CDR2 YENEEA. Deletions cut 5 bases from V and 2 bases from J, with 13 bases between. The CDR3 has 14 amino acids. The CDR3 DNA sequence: TGTGCCAGCAGCGTCCGGGACGGGGCCTACGAGCAGTACTTC. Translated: CASSVRDGAYEQYF.

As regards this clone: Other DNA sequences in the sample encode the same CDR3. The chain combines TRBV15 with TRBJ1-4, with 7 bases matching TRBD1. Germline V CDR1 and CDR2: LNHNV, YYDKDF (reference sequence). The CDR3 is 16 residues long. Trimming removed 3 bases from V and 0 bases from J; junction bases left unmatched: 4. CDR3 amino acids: CATSRGDRATNEKLFF. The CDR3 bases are TGTGCCACCAGCAGGGGTGACAGGGCAACTAATGAAAAACTGTTTTTT.

CDR3 nucleotide sequence: TGTGCCAGCAGCTTAAGTGGAGGGAGAAAGACCCAGTACTTC. Protein sequence: CASSLSGGRKTQYF. The V and J genes are TRBV7-9 and TRBJ2-5; maybe TRBD2 (6 bases). Trimming took off 2 bases at V and 6 bases at J, with 13 bases between the two ends. Per germline, CDR1 SEHNR and CDR2 FQNEAQ (reference sequence). The CDR3 has 14 amino acids.

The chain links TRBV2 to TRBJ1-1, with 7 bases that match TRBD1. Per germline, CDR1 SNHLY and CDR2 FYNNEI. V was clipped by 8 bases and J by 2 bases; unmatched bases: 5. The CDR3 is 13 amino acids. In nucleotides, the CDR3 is TGTGCCAGCGGGGACAGCCCCAACACTGAAGCTTTCTTT. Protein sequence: CASGDSPNTEAFF.

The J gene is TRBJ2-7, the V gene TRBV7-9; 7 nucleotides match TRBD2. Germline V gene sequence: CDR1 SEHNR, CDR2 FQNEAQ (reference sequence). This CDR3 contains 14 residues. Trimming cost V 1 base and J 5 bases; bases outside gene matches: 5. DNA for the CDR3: TGTGCCAGCAGCTTAGTGGCGGGAGAAGACGAGCAGTACTTC. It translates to CASSLVAGEDEQYF. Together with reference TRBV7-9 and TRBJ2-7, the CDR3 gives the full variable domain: DTGVSQNPRHKITKRGQNVTFRCDPISEHNRLYWYRQTLGQGPEFLTYFQNEAQLEKSRLLSDRFSAERPKGSFSTLEIQRTEQGDSAMYLCASSLVAGEDEQYFGPGTRLTVT.

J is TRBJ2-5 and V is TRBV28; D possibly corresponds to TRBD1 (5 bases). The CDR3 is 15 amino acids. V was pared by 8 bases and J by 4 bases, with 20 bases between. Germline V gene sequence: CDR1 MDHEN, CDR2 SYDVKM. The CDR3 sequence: CASCQGGARGETQYF. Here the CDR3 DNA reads TGTGCCAGCTGCCAAGGTGGGGCCCGAGGAGAGACCCAGTACTTC.

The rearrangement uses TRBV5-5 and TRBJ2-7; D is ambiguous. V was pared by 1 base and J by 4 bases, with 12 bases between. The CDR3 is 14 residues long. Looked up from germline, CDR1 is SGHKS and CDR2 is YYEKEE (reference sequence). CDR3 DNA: TGTGCCAGCAGCTTGTTGGGCCCCCAATACGAGCAGTACTTC. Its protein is CASSLLGPQYEQYF.

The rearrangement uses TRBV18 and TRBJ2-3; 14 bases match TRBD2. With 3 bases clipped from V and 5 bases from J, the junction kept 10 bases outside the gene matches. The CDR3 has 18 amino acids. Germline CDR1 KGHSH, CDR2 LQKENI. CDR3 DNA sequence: TGTGCCAGCTCACCTCCGGGGGGACTAGCGGGAGCGGGAGATACGCAGTATTTT. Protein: CASSPPGGLAGAGDTQYF.

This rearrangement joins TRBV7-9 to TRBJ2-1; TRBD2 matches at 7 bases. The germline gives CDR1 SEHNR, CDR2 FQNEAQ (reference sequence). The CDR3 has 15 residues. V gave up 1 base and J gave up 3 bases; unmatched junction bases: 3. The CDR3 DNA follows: TGTGCCAGCAGCTTAGTGGGAGGGGACTACAATGAGCAGTTCTTC. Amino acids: CASSLVGGDYNEQFF.

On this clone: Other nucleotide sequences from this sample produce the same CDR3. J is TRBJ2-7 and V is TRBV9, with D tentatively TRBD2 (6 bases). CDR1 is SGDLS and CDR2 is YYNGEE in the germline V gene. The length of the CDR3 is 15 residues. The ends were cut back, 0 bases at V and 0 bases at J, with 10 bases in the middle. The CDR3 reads CASSVDGGSSYEQYF. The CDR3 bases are TGTGCCAGCAGCGTAGACGGGGGAAGCTCCTACGAGCAGTACTTC.

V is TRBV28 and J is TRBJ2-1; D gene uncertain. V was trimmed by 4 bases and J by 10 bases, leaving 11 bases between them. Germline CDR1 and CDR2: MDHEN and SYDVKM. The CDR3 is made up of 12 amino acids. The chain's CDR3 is CASSSGPREQFF. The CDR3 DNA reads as TGTGCCAGCAGTTCCGGGCCTCGGGAGCAGTTCTTC.

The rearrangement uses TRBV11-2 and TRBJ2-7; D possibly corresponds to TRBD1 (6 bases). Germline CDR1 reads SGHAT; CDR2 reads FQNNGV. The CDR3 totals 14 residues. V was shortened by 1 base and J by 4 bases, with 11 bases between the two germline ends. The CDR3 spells CASSLGWTVYEQYF. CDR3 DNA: TGTGCCAGCAGCTTAGGCTGGACAGTTTACGAGCAGTACTTC.